The 18 T cell receptor beta chains reported below all come from one sample, sequenced in a study of blood T cells in healthy people across ages. For the second PCR, which ran for about 6 to 12 cycles, a sample-barcoded 5' primer and a J-beta primer mix were used. TCRdb passed the 5' RACE reads through MiXCR, listing each CDR3 protein once. The sample has about 800,000 distinct CDR3 sequences; 20% to 25% are singletons. In addition, the sample was reused for a study of T cells of mothers and their children.

The sequencing input was blood. These receptors were taken from a boy between 10 and 17 years old in good health.

The chain is built from TRBV7-2 and TRBJ2-3; 8 nucleotides line up with TRBD2. Germline-derived CDR1 and CDR2 are SGHTA and FQGNSA. V dropped 3 bases and J dropped 1; count of bases not matched to a gene: 3. This CDR3 has 15 residues. CDR3 region: CASSFQAGGTDTQYF. CDR3 nucleotide sequence: TGTGCCAGCAGCTTTCAAGCGGGGGGCACAGATACGCAGTATTTT.

The V gene is TRBV9, the J gene TRBJ2-1; 8 nucleotides match TRBD1. The CDR3 is 16 residues long. Trimming removed 6 bases from V and 9 bases from J; junction bases left unmatched: 17. Germline CDR1 SGDLS, CDR2 YYNGEE. The CDR3 region has the DNA TGTGCCAGCACCCTAGAGGGAACAGGGGGACCCTCTGAGCAGTTCTTC. Its translation is CASTLEGTGGPSEQFF. The whole variable domain, remainder taken from reference TRBV9 and TRBJ2-1, is DSGVTQTPKHLITATGQRVTLRCSPRSGDLSVYWYQQSLDQGLQFLIQYYNGEERAKGNILERFSAQQFPDLHSELNLSSLELGDSALYFCASTLEGTGGPSEQFFGPGTRLTVL.

This clonotype was counted a few times. The V and J genes are TRBV6-1 and TRBJ2-5; tentatively, D is TRBD2 (6 bases). CDR1 is MNHNS, CDR2 SASEGT, per germline. There are 15 residues in the CDR3. The germline V and J ends were trimmed by 1 base and 2 bases, with 11 bases remaining between them. CDR3 region: CASSEGLARQETQYF. CDR3 nucleotide sequence: TGTGCCAGCAGTGAAGGGCTAGCGAGGCAAGAGACCCAGTACTTC.

This clonotype was seen only a few times. The J gene is TRBJ2-5, the V gene TRBV7-2; 8 nucleotides agree with TRBD1. J was trimmed by 2 bases and V by 7 bases; bases with no gene match: 9. The V gene's germline CDR1 is SGHTA and CDR2 FQGNSA. The CDR3 covers 15 residues. DNA of the CDR3: TGTGCCAGCACCGACCCCAGGGGGCCACAAGAGACCCAGTACTTC. Residues: CASTDPRGPQETQYF.

This clonotype was detected only a few times. DNA for the CDR3: TGTGCCACCAGCAGAGATCAATGGGGCGCGAACACCGGGGAGCTGTTTTTT. Its translation is CATSRDQWGANTGELFF. The chain recombines TRBV15 with TRBJ2-2; a weak D match, TRBD1 (5 bases). Germline V CDR1 and CDR2: LNHNV, YYDKDF (reference sequence). Trimming stripped 0 bases from V and 0 bases from J, with 11 bases between. This CDR3 contains 17 residues.

This clonotype appeared a few times. The chain combines TRBV18 with TRBJ2-7; no clear D. The germline CDR1 and CDR2 sequences are KGHSH and LQKENI. This CDR3 has 16 residues. The ends were cut back, 3 bases at V and 4 bases at J, with 19 bases in the middle. This chain's CDR3 is CASSPGFQRLRYEQYF. Here the CDR3 DNA reads TGTGCCAGCTCACCCGGATTCCAAAGACTGAGGTACGAGCAGTACTTC.

This chain joins TRBV14 and TRBJ2-3; D is ambiguous. The CDR3 contains 12 residues. V was pared by 5 bases and J by 9 bases, with 12 bases between. Germline V gene lookup returns CDR1 SGHDN and CDR2 FVKESK. The chain's CDR3 is CASSDLGATQYF. The DNA of the CDR3 is TGTGCCAGCAGCGACCTAGGAGCAACGCAGTATTTT.

The chain combines TRBV5-1 with TRBJ1-2; 8 bases map to TRBD1. V gave up 6 bases and J gave up 5 bases; unmatched junction bases: 12. CDR3 length: 15 residues. Germline values: CDR1 SGHRS, CDR2 YFSETQ. CDR3 protein: CASTAQGGFGYGYTF. DNA for the CDR3: TGCGCCAGCACTGCACAGGGGGGATTTGGTTATGGCTACACCTTC.

The rearrangement joins TRBV3-1 to TRBJ2-5; D remains unclear. Per the germline V gene, CDR1 is LGHDT and CDR2 is YNNKEL (reference sequence). V lost 0 bases and J lost 5, with 7 bases in between. The CDR3 runs 13 residues. The CDR3 region is CASSQESRETQYF. The DNA for the CDR3 is TGTGCCAGCAGCCAAGAGTCGAGGGAGACCCAGTACTTC.

This clonotype was seen more than once but under ten times. The chain carries TRBV7-9 and TRBJ2-7, with unresolved D. Germline V gene lookup returns CDR1 SEHNR and CDR2 FQNEAQ (reference sequence). This CDR3 contains 12 residues. The V end was cut by 1 base, the J end by 8 bases, with 9 bases between. The DNA for the CDR3 is TGTGCCAGCAGCTTAGATGGAACGAAGCAGTACTTC. Its protein product is CASSLDGTKQYF.

This clonotype was counted a few times. A read error may produce the germline difference seen at one junction end. This rearrangement joins TRBV7-9 to TRBJ2-1; 14 nucleotides match TRBD2. CDR1 is SEHNR and CDR2 is FQNEAQ in the germline V gene (reference sequence). This CDR3 comprises 15 residues. The CDR3 is CAGRLAGGPLNEQFF. For the CDR3, the DNA is TGTGCCGGCAGACTAGCGGGGGGGCCGTTGAATGAGCAGTTCTTC.

With respect to this clonotype: At one boundary the junction diverges from the germline segment, which might be a read error. The chain carries TRBV29-1 and TRBJ2-5; a weak D match, TRBD2 (6 bases). Germline CDR1 is SQVTM and CDR2 is ANQGSEA. CDR3 length: 12 residues. The chain's CDR3 is CSVASGQEAQYF. The CDR3 DNA reads as TGCAGCGTCGCAAGCGGGCAAGAGGCCCAGTACTTC. The full variable domain, with the rest looked up from reference TRBV29-1 and TRBJ2-5, is SAVISQKPSRDICQRGTSLTIQCQVDSQVTMMFWYRQQPGQSLTLIATANQGSEATYESGFVIDKFPISRPNLTFSTLTVSNMSPEDSSIYLCSVASGQEAQYFGPGTRLLVL.

The CDR3 bases are TGTGCCAGTAGTATGGGACAGGGGGCAGATACGCAGTATTTT. Encoded protein: CASSMGQGADTQYF. The V gene is TRBV19, the J gene TRBJ2-3; the match to TRBD1 covers 11 bases. The trim removed 3 bases at V and 4 bases at J, leaving 0 bases unmatched. This CDR3 has 14 residues. The germline CDR1 and CDR2 sequences are LNHDA and SQIVND (reference sequence).

A few counts support this clonotype. The chain has TRBV15 and TRBJ1-6, with 7 nucleotides matching TRBD1. CDR3 length: 16 residues. The trim removed 0 bases at V and 7 bases at J, leaving 6 bases unmatched. Germline CDR1 is LNHNV and CDR2 is YYDKDF (reference sequence). DNA for the CDR3: TGTGCCACCAGCAGAGACGGGACAGAGAAAAATTCACCCCTCCACTTT. This gives the protein CATSRDGTEKNSPLHF.

The chain uses TRBV9 and TRBJ1-6, with D tentatively TRBD1 (6 bases). Germline V CDR1 and CDR2: SGDLS, YYNGEE. This CDR3 contains 16 residues. With 4 bases removed from V and 3 bases from J, the gap between germline ends came to 14 bases. The chain's CDR3 is CASSRQVMGYNSPLHF. The CDR3 nucleotides are TGTGCCAGCAGCCGACAGGTCATGGGCTATAATTCACCCCTCCACTTT.

The CDR3 sequence is CASSQDRRPSTDTQYF. In DNA form, the CDR3 reads TGCGCCAGCAGCCAAGATCGTCGGCCGAGCACAGATACGCAGTATTTT. J is TRBJ2-3 and V is TRBV4-3, with D uncertain. The CDR3 is 16 residues long. V lost 0 bases and J 0 bases, leaving 10 bases between the germline ends. Germline lookup yields CDR1 LGHNA and CDR2 YSLEER.

This rearrangement joins TRBV4-2 to TRBJ2-5; TRBD2 matches at 7 bases. The CDR3 consists of 14 residues. Germline V gives CDR1 LGHNA, CDR2 YNFKEQ. Trimming removed 1 base from V and 4 bases from J; junction bases left unmatched: 3. The CDR3 bases are TGTGCCAGCAGCCAAGCAGCGGGAAGAGAGACCCAGTACTTC. Its translation is CASSQAAGRETQYF.

J is TRBJ2-3 and V is TRBV29-1; D is unclear. This CDR3 region has 12 residues. V was trimmed by 3 bases and J by 3 bases, leaving 7 bases between them. Germline values: CDR1 SQVTM, CDR2 ANQGSEA. The CDR3 DNA is TGCAGCGTTGATTGGCAGACAGATACGCAGTATTTT. Translated: CSVDWQTDTQYF.